This T cell receptor (beta chain) was profiled in a study of PD-L1 blockade in urothelial cancer. Time point described: pretreatment peripheral blood. Each individual provided 1 to 8 samples (taken pretreatment and on-treatment). Profiling relied on immunoSEQ multiplex PCR, and the TCRdb table lists in-frame clones only, not all of them. This table holds about 74,000 clones, roughly 88% found once. Germline CDR1 GTSNPN, CDR2 SVGIG (reference sequence). V shed 0 bases and J 4 bases; nucleotides not matched to a gene: 6. The CDR3 covers 16 residues. V is TRBV30 and J is TRBJ2-5, with TRBD2 identical over 12 bases. The source is a man between 70 and 80 years old with urothelial cancer. Sequenced here: PBMCs, sampled around atezolizumab (anti-PD-L1) treatment. CDR3 DNA sequence: TGTGCCTGGAGTGTTGGGGCTAGCGGGAGGGGAGAGACCCAGTACTTC. Amino acids: CAWSVGASGRGETQYF.